These 28 T cell receptor beta chains came from one sample sequenced in a study of T cell changes during pregnancy in multiple sclerosis. Produced via immunoSEQ multiplex PCR; TCRdb's table is partial and in-frame only. This table has fewer than 40,000 clones, just over 90% appearing once. Sequencing was performed on CD4+ T cells from peripheral blood mononuclear cells, taken in the first trimester of pregnancy. These receptors all come from a female donor in good health, enrolled as a control in a pregnancy study.

Only one count was recorded for this clone. For the CDR3, the DNA is TGTGCCAGCAGCTTAGACAGGGGGGGGGAGCTGTTTTTT. Translation gives CASSLDRGGELFF. J is TRBJ2-2 and V is TRBV11-2, with TRBD1 identical over 7 bases. The length of the CDR3 is 13 residues. Germline CDR1 reads SGHAT; CDR2 reads FQNNGV. The V gene end was trimmed by 0 bases and the J gene end by 8 bases; junction bases not matched to a gene: 0.

The gene calls are TRBV7-6 and TRBJ2-2, with 12 positions matching TRBD2. CDR3 length: 16 amino acids. The germline V gene has CDR1 SGHVS and CDR2 FNYEAQ. The junction had 15 bases not matched to a gene; V was cut back by 6 bases and J by 13 bases. Here the CDR3 reads CASSPSSSGGAGALFF. CDR3 bases: TGTGCCAGCAGTCCCTCGTCTAGCGGGGGGGCCGGCGCGCTGTTTTTT.

The chain links TRBV28 to TRBJ1-2, with D hard to call. Germline loops: CDR1 MDHEN, CDR2 SYDVKM. The V and J ends lost 3 bases and 7 bases respectively, with 6 bases between them. CDR3 length: 11 residues. CDR3 region: CASSFIGGYTF. The CDR3 nucleotides are TGTGCCAGCAGTTTCATCGGTGGCTACACCTTC.

This sequence joins TRBV5-5 and TRBJ1-5; TRBD1 is a possible D gene (6 bases). Between the trimmed V and J ends, which lost 3 bases and 7 bases, there was a span of 11 bases. Germline-derived CDR1 and CDR2 are SGHKS and YYEKEE (reference sequence). The CDR3 consists of 13 residues. In DNA, the CDR3 is TGTGCCAGCAGCTCGGAGGGGGGGCAGCCCCAGCATTTT. Encoded protein: CASSSEGGQPQHF.

The chain uses TRBV5-1 and TRBJ2-7; perhaps TRBD1 as D (5 bases). Deletions cut 5 bases from V and 5 bases from J, with 17 bases between. Germline loops: CDR1 SGHRS, CDR2 YFSETQ. This CDR3 region has 14 residues. Written as DNA, the CDR3 is TGCGCCAGCAGGGCAGGGAATTACGTCGACGAGCAGTACTTC. Its translation: CASRAGNYVDEQYF.

The chain links TRBV7-9 to TRBJ1-6, with a possible D match to TRBD1 (6 bases). The germline gives CDR1 SEHNR, CDR2 FQNEAQ (reference sequence). V lost 4 bases, J lost 0 bases, and 13 bases lay in between. This CDR3 has 17 amino acids. This CDR3 is CASSSPRGNSYNSPLHF. The DNA for the CDR3 is TGTGCCAGCAGCTCGCCCAGGGGAAACTCCTATAATTCACCCCTCCACTTT. Looking up the rest from reference TRBV7-9 and TRBJ1-6 gives the full variable domain: DTGVSQNPRHKITKRGQNVTFRCDPISEHNRLYWYRQTLGQGPEFLTYFQNEAQLEKSRLLSDRFSAERPKGSFSTLEIQRTEQGDSAMYLCASSSPRGNSYNSPLHFGNGTRLTVT.

The chain carries TRBV25-1 and TRBJ1-1, with 7 positions matching TRBD1. CDR3 length: 13 amino acids. V gave up 7 bases and J gave up 2 bases; unmatched junction bases: 4. Germline CDR1 MGHDK, CDR2 SYGVNS. This CDR3 is CASKKGANTEAFF. The DNA of the CDR3 is TGTGCCAGCAAGAAGGGGGCAAACACTGAAGCTTTCTTT.

This clone is a singleton in its sample. The chain uses TRBV7-3 and TRBJ1-2; TRBD1 is a possible D gene (6 bases). The CDR3 is 15 residues long. Germline lookup yields CDR1 SGHTA and CDR2 FQGTGA. V dropped 6 bases and J dropped 4 bases, with 18 bases sitting between them. This chain's CDR3 is CASSNRTGPLYGYTF. Written as DNA, the CDR3 is TGTGCCAGCAGTAACCGCACAGGGCCACTCTATGGCTACACCTTC.

The chain recombines TRBV7-6 with TRBJ2-1, with 12 bases fitting TRBD2. This CDR3 spans 16 amino acids. J was trimmed by 7 bases and V by 5 bases; bases with no gene match: 9. Germline CDR1 and CDR2: SGHVS and FNYEAQ. The chain's CDR3 is CASSPRGTSGRNEQFF. The CDR3 bases are TGTGCCAGCAGCCCTAGGGGGACTAGCGGGCGAAATGAGCAGTTCTTC.

This clone is medium-sized in the sample. The chain has TRBV19 and TRBJ2-7; a weak D match, TRBD1 (6 bases). V shed 5 bases and J shed 1 base, with 6 bases lying between them. From germline, CDR1 is LNHDA and CDR2 SQIVND (reference sequence). The CDR3 spans 12 residues. CDR3 in DNA: TGTGCCAGTAGTGACAGGTCCTACGAGCAGTACTTC. Translation: CASSDRSYEQYF.

In this sample, this clone turned up once. The CDR3 is CASSQEVRGGHGEQFF. CDR3 sequence (DNA): TGCGCCAGCAGCCAAGAGGTACGGGGGGGCCATGGTGAGCAGTTCTTC. The chain combines TRBV4-3 with TRBJ2-1; 8 nucleotides agree with TRBD2. Trimming took 0 bases from V and 9 from J; bases not matched to a gene: 10. This CDR3 is 16 amino acids long. The germline gives CDR1 LGHNA, CDR2 YSLEER.

This chain links TRBV6-1 with TRBJ2-7; D ambiguous. CDR1 and CDR2 from the germline V gene are MNHNS and SASEGT. V lost 11 bases and J 0 bases, leaving 14 bases between the germline ends. CDR3 length equals 13 residues. CDR3 bases: TGTGCCTGCATCCCACCGAGCTCCTACGAGCAGTACTTC. This encodes CACIPPSSYEQYF.

The chain employs TRBV6-6 and TRBJ2-1, with 11 bases aligning to TRBD2. V dropped 6 bases and J dropped 10; count of bases not matched to a gene: 5. CDR1 MNHNY and CDR2 SVGAGI come from the germline V gene (reference sequence). This CDR3 is built from 13 residues. CDR3 region: CASRIAGGPEQFF. The CDR3 DNA follows: TGTGCCAGCAGGATAGCGGGGGGGCCGGAGCAGTTCTTC.

V and J are TRBV5-6 and TRBJ1-2; TRBD1 matches at 7 bases. V was pared by 1 base and J by 4 bases, with 7 bases of the junction left unmatched. The length of the CDR3 is 15 residues. Germline V gene lookup returns CDR1 SGHDT and CDR2 YYEEEE. CDR3 bases: TGTGCCAGCAGCTTGTGGTCTACAGGGGTCTATGGCTACACCTTC. Encoded protein: CASSLWSTGVYGYTF.

V is TRBV13 and J is TRBJ1-3; no reliable D call. Trimming took 6 bases from V and 0 from J, leaving 12 bases between them. Germline values: CDR1 PRHDT, CDR2 FYEKMQ (reference sequence). This CDR3 is 15 amino acids long. As DNA, the CDR3 is TGTGCCAGCAGTTCGTCCCCAGACTCTGGAAACACCATATATTTT. Translation gives CASSSSPDSGNTIYF.

This clone is a singleton in its sample. V and J are TRBV4-2 and TRBJ2-3; 8 bases match TRBD2. The CDR3 totals 15 residues. V lost 3 bases, J lost 4 bases, and 6 bases stayed unmatched. The germline V gene has CDR1 LGHNA and CDR2 YNFKEQ. CDR3: CASSQPGTRADTQYF. In nucleotides, the CDR3 is TGTGCCAGCAGCCAGCCCGGGACTAGGGCAGATACGCAGTATTTT.

This sequence joins TRBV7-2 and TRBJ2-7; 9 nucleotides match TRBD1. The germline CDR1 and CDR2 sequences are SGHTA and FQGNSA. V shed 1 base, J shed 7 bases, and the junction held 5 bases outside the gene matches. The CDR3 consists of 14 residues. The CDR3 bases are TGTGCCAGCAGCTTAGGACAGGGGGGTAGGGAGCAGTACTTC. Translating it yields CASSLGQGGREQYF.

CDR3 loop: CASSRSQGLLYGYTF. Written as DNA, the CDR3 is TGTGCCAGCAGCCGATCACAGGGGCTACTCTATGGCTACACCTTC. The rearrangement uses TRBV5-4 and TRBJ1-2; 7 positions agree with TRBD1. The CDR3 covers 15 residues. V dropped 4 bases and J dropped 4; count of bases not matched to a gene: 10. The germline V gene has CDR1 SGHNT and CDR2 YYREEE (reference sequence).

The chain is built from TRBV9 and TRBJ2-3; no clear D gene. CDR1 SGDLS and CDR2 YYNGEE come from the germline V gene. The CDR3 extends over 14 amino acids. V lost 3 bases, J lost 0 bases, and 8 bases lay in between. The CDR3 sequence is CASSGRGSTDTQYF. CDR3 bases: TGTGCCAGCAGCGGCCGCGGTAGCACAGATACGCAGTATTTT.

The chain couples TRBV12-5 to TRBJ2-3; 8 positions match TRBD2. This CDR3 has 14 amino acids. Unmatched junction bases numbered 4, after V lost 6 bases and J lost 2 bases. Germline V gives CDR1 LGHNT, CDR2 FRNRAP. CDR3 sequence (DNA): TGTGCTAGTGGCGCCGGGGGGGACACAGATACGCAGTATTTT. This translates into CASGAGGDTDTQYF.

The rearrangement joins TRBV19 to TRBJ2-5; 9 nucleotides line up with TRBD1. Germline trimming cut 5 bases from V and 3 bases from J; bases unmatched to any gene: 7. The CDR3 length is 15 residues. Germline loops: CDR1 LNHDA, CDR2 SQIVND (reference sequence). The CDR3 DNA reads as TGTGCCAGTAGTTCCACCGGGACAGGGAAAGAGACCCAGTACTTC. It is translated as CASSSTGTGKETQYF.

CDR3 region: CASSLLTDNEQFF. The CDR3 nucleotides are TGCGCCAGCAGCTTGCTTACAGACAATGAGCAGTTCTTC. The chain links TRBV5-1 to TRBJ2-1; D is uncertain. V lost 1 base, J lost 5 bases, and 7 bases lay in between. The length of the CDR3 is 13 residues. Germline-derived CDR1 and CDR2 are SGHRS and YFSETQ.

The V gene is TRBV18, the J gene TRBJ1-1, with 9 positions matching TRBD1. This CDR3 contains 14 residues. CDR1 and CDR2 from the germline V gene are KGHSH and LQKENI. Unmatched junction bases numbered 6, after V lost 3 bases and J lost 7 bases. CDR3 nucleotides: TGTGCCAGCTCACCTTCTATGGACAGGGGTGAAGCTTTCTTT. Amino acid sequence: CASSPSMDRGEAFF.

This chain joins TRBV4-2 and TRBJ2-7; D is undetermined. This CDR3 is built from 14 residues. CDR1 is LGHNA and CDR2 is YNFKEQ in the germline V gene. The ends were cut back, 2 bases at V and 0 bases at J, with 8 bases in the middle. In nucleotides, the CDR3 is TGTGCCAGCAGCCAATCTGCCGGCTCCTACGAGCAGTACTTC. This gives the protein CASSQSAGSYEQYF.

The J gene is TRBJ2-3, the V gene TRBV7-2, with TRBD2 matching 8 bases. V gave up 5 bases and J gave up 6 bases; unmatched junction bases: 13. In germline, CDR1 is SGHTA, CDR2 FQGNSA. CDR3 size: 16 residues. The CDR3 sequence: CASSLKISGVVDTQYF. CDR3 nucleotide sequence: TGTGCCAGCAGCCTTAAGATTAGCGGGGTGGTGGATACGCAGTATTTT.

The genes are TRBV7-2 and TRBJ1-1, with D possibly being TRBD1 (6 bases). This CDR3 is 15 amino acids long. Germline V lookup: CDR1 SGHTA, CDR2 FQGNSA. The V end was cut by 1 base, the J end by 11 bases, with 20 bases between. Here the CDR3 DNA reads TGTGCCAGCAGCTTAGATTTAAGACAGGCGTCAGGGGCTTTCTTT. Its translation: CASSLDLRQASGAFF.

The V call is TRBV28, the J call TRBJ1-5; D is perhaps TRBD1 (6 bases). Germline CDR1 reads MDHEN; CDR2 reads SYDVKM. CDR3 length: 15 residues. V lost 3 bases, J lost 5 bases, and 14 bases lay in between. CDR3 amino acids: CASSLLKGVDQPQHF. In DNA, the CDR3 is TGTGCCAGCAGTTTGTTGAAGGGGGTCGATCAGCCCCAGCATTTT. Filled out from reference TRBV28 and TRBJ1-5, the complete variable domain reads DVKVTQSSRYLVKRTGEKVFLECVQDMDHENMFWYRQDPGLGLRLIYFSYDVKMKEKGDIPEGYSVSREKKERFSLILESASTNQTSMYLCASSLLKGVDQPQHFGDGTRLSIL.

The chain carries TRBV6-6 and TRBJ1-2, with TRBD1 matching 9 bases. Unmatched junction bases numbered 8, after V lost 6 bases and J lost 6 bases. The germline V gene has CDR1 MNHNY and CDR2 SVGAGI (reference sequence). CDR3 length: 14 amino acids. CDR3 loop: CASSGTGRTDGYTF. In nucleotides, the CDR3 is TGTGCCAGCAGCGGGACAGGGAGAACGGATGGCTACACCTTC.